A single sample is the source of the 26 T cell receptor beta chains below, sequenced in a study of control samples from healthy donors and cancer patients. Produced via immunoSEQ multiplex PCR; TCRdb's table is partial and in-frame only. The sample has about 44,000 clones; about 90% are singletons. Source material: PBMCs. These receptors were collected from an older woman with lung cancer.

Notes on this clone: Different DNA sequences within this sample yield the same CDR3. The chain carries TRBV28 and TRBJ2-7, with a tentative D call TRBD1 (6 bases). The germline V and J ends were trimmed by 5 bases and 4 bases, with 18 bases remaining between them. The CDR3 consists of 15 residues. CDR1 MDHEN and CDR2 SYDVKM come from the germline V gene. CDR3 bases: TGTGCCAGCAGTCCATTGACAGGACGCCCGTACGAGCAGTACTTC. It specifies CASSPLTGRPYEQYF.

A single count supports this clone. The V gene is TRBV5-4, the J gene TRBJ2-3, with D hard to call. V was trimmed by 0 bases and J by 4 bases, leaving 3 bases between them. There are 12 residues in the CDR3. Germline values: CDR1 SGHNT, CDR2 YYREEE (reference sequence). Here the CDR3 reads CASSLEPDTQYF. Here the CDR3 DNA reads TGTGCCAGCAGCTTGGAACCAGATACGCAGTATTTT.

The chain employs TRBV19 and TRBJ1-2; a weak D match, TRBD1 (6 bases). Germline V CDR1 and CDR2: LNHDA, SQIVND (reference sequence). The CDR3 length is 14 residues. V was cut by 7 bases and J by 3 bases, with 15 bases left in between. DNA of the CDR3: TGTGCCAGTACGAAAAACAGGGACGACTATGGCTACACCTTC. Its protein is CASTKNRDDYGYTF.

This chain uses TRBV2 with TRBJ1-1; D is perhaps TRBD1 (5 bases). The germline V gene has CDR1 SNHLY and CDR2 FYNNEI. The CDR3 is 13 residues long. With 6 bases removed from V and 1 base from J, the gap between germline ends came to 9 bases. The CDR3 loop is CASRPTENTEAFF. The CDR3 DNA follows: TGTGCCAGCAGGCCGACAGAGAACACTGAAGCTTTCTTT.

The chain couples TRBV4-1 to TRBJ2-7; no clear D gene. V lost 0 bases to trimming and J lost 1 base, with 10 bases between them. The CDR3 is 15 residues long. CDR1 and CDR2 from the germline V gene are MGHRA and YSYEKL. The CDR3 coding sequence is TGCGCCAGCAGCCAAGATCCGGCTGATTCCTACGAGCAGTACTTC. Translated, it gives CASSQDPADSYEQYF.

The chain links TRBV29-1 to TRBJ2-2, with a weak D call TRBD1 (6 bases). The CDR3 totals 14 residues. Trimming cost V 2 bases and J 2 bases, with 9 bases left between them. Germline CDR1 is SQVTM and CDR2 is ANQGSEA. The CDR3: CSVETGINTGELFF. As DNA, the CDR3 is TGCAGCGTTGAAACAGGGATAAACACCGGGGAGCTGTTTTTT.

V is TRBV28 and J is TRBJ2-7, with a possible D match to TRBD2 (6 bases). The CDR3 has 13 residues. V was clipped by 7 bases and J by 6 bases, with 16 bases between them. Germline CDR1 and CDR2: MDHEN and SYDVKM. CDR3 nucleotides: TGTGCCAGCATTGGACGGAGGGGTCTCGAGCAGTACTTC. Protein product: CASIGRRGLEQYF. Looking up the rest from reference TRBV28 and TRBJ2-7 gives the full variable domain: DVKVTQSSRYLVKRTGEKVFLECVQDMDHENMFWYRQDPGLGLRLIYFSYDVKMKEKGDIPEGYSVSREKKERFSLILESASTNQTSMYLCASIGRRGLEQYFGPGTRLTVT.

V gene TRBV29-1 combines with J gene TRBJ2-5; maybe TRBD2 (6 bases). The CDR3 has 10 amino acids. In germline, CDR1 is SQVTM, CDR2 ANQGSEA. Trimming left V 7 bases short and J 7 bases short, with 10 bases between. Written as DNA, the CDR3 is TGCAGCGGGGGGGACTTGACCCAGTACTTC. Translating gives CSGGDLTQYF.

V is TRBV12-3 or TRBV12-4 and J is TRBJ1-1; D is ambiguous. With 6 bases removed from V and 1 base from J, the gap between germline ends came to 9 bases. The CDR3 has 13 residues. The CDR3 DNA reads TGTGCCAGCAGCCGACGGTGGAACACTGAAGCTTTCTTT. Its protein product is CASSRRWNTEAFF.

The J gene is TRBJ1-4, the V gene TRBV5-1; TRBD1 aligns across 10 bases. V shed 4 bases, J shed 8 bases, and the junction held 8 bases outside the gene matches. Per germline, CDR1 SGHRS and CDR2 YFSETQ. CDR3 size: 15 residues. Here the CDR3 DNA reads TGCGCCAGCAGCGGAACGACAGGGGGCGGGGAAAAACTGTTTTTT. Encoded protein: CASSGTTGGGEKLFF.

The chain employs TRBV29-1 and TRBJ1-4; 10 bases line up with TRBD1. Germline V CDR1 and CDR2: SQVTM, ANQGSEA. The CDR3 has 13 residues. The V segment lost 6 bases and the J segment 8 bases; nucleotides outside the gene matches: 6. The CDR3 loop reads CSVGQGGREKLFF. CDR3 bases: TGCAGCGTCGGACAGGGGGGCCGGGAAAAACTGTTTTTT.

The chain uses TRBV24-1 and TRBJ2-5; possible D gene TRBD2, 6 bases. Trimming pared 0 bases from V and 5 bases from J, leaving 9 bases between. Germline V gives CDR1 KGHDR, CDR2 SFDVKD. This CDR3 has 14 amino acids. In nucleotides, the CDR3 is TGTGCCACCAGTGATTTGTTCGGGGGTGAGACCCAGTACTTC. It specifies CATSDLFGGETQYF.

The chain has TRBV7-6 and TRBJ2-2; 10 bases are a match to TRBD1. The CDR3 has 14 residues. Germline-derived CDR1 and CDR2 are SGHVS and FNYEAQ. The V gene end was trimmed by 4 bases and the J gene end by 4 bases; junction bases not matched to a gene: 0. Written as DNA, the CDR3 is TGTGCCAGCAGCTGGACAGGGGGCACCGGGGAGCTGTTTTTT. Encoded protein: CASSWTGGTGELFF.

This clone showed up just once. The gene calls are TRBV7-3 and TRBJ2-2, with D unclear. Germline V lookup: CDR1 SGHTA, CDR2 FQGTGA. The CDR3 length is 16 residues. V was clipped by 1 base and J by 1 base, with 10 bases between them. The CDR3 loop reads CASSLSPRKNTGELFF. CDR3 DNA: TGTGCCAGCAGCTTAAGTCCTAGGAAGAACACCGGGGAGCTGTTTTTT.

The V call is TRBV2, the J call TRBJ1-1; 8 nucleotides align to TRBD1. With V trimmed by 5 bases and J by 0 bases, 5 bases remained unmatched. CDR3 size: 15 residues. Looked up from germline, CDR1 is SNHLY and CDR2 is FYNNEI. CDR3 sequence: CASSSRQGLNTEAFF. In nucleotides, the CDR3 is TGTGCCAGCAGTTCTCGACAGGGGCTGAACACTGAAGCTTTCTTT.

The chain recombines TRBV5-1 with TRBJ2-7; no clear D. This CDR3 comprises 14 residues. Germline CDR1 reads SGHRS; CDR2 reads YFSETQ. Trimming stripped 4 bases from V and 1 base from J, with 12 bases between. This chain's CDR3 is CASSRHSESYEQYF. In nucleotides, the CDR3 is TGCGCCAGCAGCAGGCACTCGGAATCCTACGAGCAGTACTTC.

CDR3 DNA sequence: TGTGCCAGCAGCCAGGTACTAGCGGGAGGTTTAATGGAAAATGAGCAGTTCTTC. Protein sequence: CASSQVLAGGLMENEQFF. The chain joins TRBV3-1 (or the pseudogene TRBV3-2) to TRBJ2-1, with 12 bases identical to TRBD2. The CDR3 length is 18 residues. With 3 bases clipped from V and 7 bases from J, the junction kept 13 bases outside the gene matches. CDR1 is LGHDT and CDR2 is YNNKEL in the germline V gene (reference sequence).

This clone has only one observation. V gene TRBV9 combines with J gene TRBJ1-1; D is perhaps TRBD1 (5 bases). Germline-derived CDR1 and CDR2 are SGDLS and YYNGEE. V was pared by 1 base and J by 1 base, with 17 bases between. The CDR3 consists of 17 residues. The CDR3 bases are TGTGCCAGCAGCGTACGGGGGGACGGGAGCCCGAACACTGAAGCTTTCTTT. This encodes CASSVRGDGSPNTEAFF. The whole variable domain, remainder taken from reference TRBV9 and TRBJ1-1, is DSGVTQTPKHLITATGQRVTLRCSPRSGDLSVYWYQQSLDQGLQFLIQYYNGEERAKGNILERFSAQQFPDLHSELNLSSLELGDSALYFCASSVRGDGSPNTEAFFGQGTRLTVV.

The gene calls are TRBV7-3 and TRBJ2-1; 9 nucleotides agree with TRBD2. The CDR3 runs 15 residues. Unmatched junction bases numbered 5, after V lost 5 bases and J lost 3 bases. CDR1 and CDR2 from the germline V gene are SGHTA and FQGTGA. In DNA form, the CDR3 reads TGTGCCAGCAGCCGTAGCGGGAGTGGCTACAATGAGCAGTTCTTC. Amino acids: CASSRSGSGYNEQFF. Using reference TRBV7-3 and TRBJ2-1 for the parts outside the CDR3, the full variable domain is GAGVSQTPSNKVTEKGKYVELRCDPISGHTALYWYRQSLGQGPEFLIYFQGTGAADDSGLPNDRFFAVRPEGSVSTLKIQRTERGDSAVYLCASSRSGSGYNEQFFGPGTRLTVL.

The chain joins TRBV9 to TRBJ2-1; 8 nucleotides line up with TRBD2. The CDR3 consists of 15 residues. Germline lookup yields CDR1 SGDLS and CDR2 YYNGEE. Trimming took 1 base from V and 8 from J; bases not matched to a gene: 8. CDR3 in DNA: TGTGCCAGCAGCGTACTGGCGGGAGGTAGCGATGAGCAGTTCTTC. It yields the protein CASSVLAGGSDEQFF.

CDR3 in DNA: TGTGCCAGCAGTAACGGACAGGCCTCGACCTACGAGCAGTACTTC. It translates to CASSNGQASTYEQYF. The chain employs TRBV2 and TRBJ2-7; 7 positions agree with TRBD1. CDR1 and CDR2 from the germline V gene are SNHLY and FYNNEI. The V and J ends lost 5 bases and 2 bases, in that order; junction bases with no gene match: 9. This CDR3 comprises 15 residues.

This chain links TRBV3-1 (or the pseudogene TRBV3-2) with TRBJ2-2, with TRBD2 identical over 10 bases. The CDR3 has 18 amino acids. V dropped 3 bases and J dropped 0; count of bases not matched to a gene: 7. CDR1 is LGHDT, CDR2 YNNKEL, per germline (reference sequence). DNA of the CDR3: TGTGCCAGCAGCCATCCTAGCGGGAGAGACCCGAACACCGGGGAGCTGTTTTTT. Residues: CASSHPSGRDPNTGELFF.

The chain recombines TRBV18 with TRBJ1-5; D remains ambiguous. Germline V gene data show CDR1 as KGHSH and CDR2 as LQKENI. Trimming cost V 5 bases and J 5 bases, with 10 bases left between them. The CDR3 is made up of 13 amino acids. The CDR3 spells CASSTGGDQPQHF. CDR3 sequence (DNA): TGTGCCAGCTCAACGGGTGGGGATCAGCCCCAGCATTTT.

In this sample, this clone turned up a few times. J is TRBJ2-7 and V is TRBV6-5; 13 positions agree with TRBD2. Germline V gene lookup returns CDR1 MNHEY and CDR2 SVGAGI. CDR3 size: 14 residues. The ends lost 4 bases at V and 9 bases at J; junction bases unmatched: 6. Here the CDR3 reads CASSLTSGRLGQYF. CDR3 in DNA: TGTGCCAGCAGTTTGACTAGCGGGAGGCTAGGGCAGTACTTC.

The chain is built from TRBV3-1 (or the pseudogene TRBV3-2) and TRBJ1-2, with D unclear. CDR3 length: 16 residues. The V gene lost 4 bases and the J gene lost 7 bases, with 22 bases spanning the gap. Germline CDR1 and CDR2: LGHDT and YNNKEL (reference sequence). The CDR3 spells CASSLRGPRGELGYTF. CDR3 bases: TGTGCCAGCAGCCTCCGCGGTCCTCGAGGAGAGCTTGGCTACACCTTC.

The rearrangement links TRBV29-1 to TRBJ2-7; D assignment may be TRBD1 or TRBD2 (5 bases each). Germline assignment: CDR1 SQVTM and CDR2 ANQGSEA. The V and J ends lost 5 bases and 2 bases respectively, with 13 bases between them. The CDR3 loop spans 13 amino acids. The CDR3 here is CSVRGGGPYEQYF. Written as DNA, the CDR3 is TGCAGCGTTCGGGGCGGCGGACCCTACGAGCAGTACTTC.